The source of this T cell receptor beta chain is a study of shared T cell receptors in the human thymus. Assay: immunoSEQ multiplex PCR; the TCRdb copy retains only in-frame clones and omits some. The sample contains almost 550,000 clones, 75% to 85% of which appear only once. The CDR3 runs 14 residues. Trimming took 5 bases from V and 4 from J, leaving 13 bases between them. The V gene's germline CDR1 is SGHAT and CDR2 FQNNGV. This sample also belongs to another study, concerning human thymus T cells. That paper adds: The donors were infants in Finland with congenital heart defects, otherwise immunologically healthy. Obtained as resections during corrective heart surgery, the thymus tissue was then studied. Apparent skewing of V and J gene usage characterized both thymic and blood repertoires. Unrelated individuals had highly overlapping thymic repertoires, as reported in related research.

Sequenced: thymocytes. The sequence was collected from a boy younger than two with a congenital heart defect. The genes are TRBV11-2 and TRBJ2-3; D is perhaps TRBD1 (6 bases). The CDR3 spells CASSTGQGPDTQYF. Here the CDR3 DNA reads TGTGCCAGCAGCACGGGGCAGGGGCCAGATACGCAGTATTTT.